The clone carrying this TCR beta chain was seen a handful of times. The antigen remains unidentified. The sample originates from a study of CD8 T cells in ankylosing spondylitis. General study points: Some of these motif variants have turned up before, in reports on reactive arthritis synovial fluid and blood. Ankylosing spondylitis blood seemed to carry a telltale TCR beta motif made of several highly homologous variants.

The germline CDR1 and CDR2 sequences are SNHLY and FYNNEI. V trimming: 4 bases; J trimming: 1 base; junction bases outside the gene matches: 4. This CDR3 is built from 14 residues. MiXCR, run by TCRdb on the 5' RACE reads, gives a single entry per CDR3 protein. The table lists around 340,000 distinct CDR3 sequences, roughly 22% of them singletons. Sequenced sample: blood, either unsorted or a sorted T cell fraction (not recorded which). This clonotype originated in a male donor with ankylosing spondylitis or in good health (not recorded which). The gene calls are TRBV2 and TRBJ2-7; 7 nucleotides match TRBD1. The CDR3 sequence is CASSGTDRSYEQYF. The CDR3 DNA reads TGTGCCAGCAGTGGGACGGACAGGTCCTACGAGCAGTACTTC.